These 32 T cell receptor beta chains originate from one sample sequenced in a study of identical twins. TCRdb analysed the 5' RACE reads with MiXCR anew, one entry per CDR3 protein. The table lists roughly 700,000 distinct CDR3 sequences, over 8.5% of them singletons. The data also belong to a second study, concerning yellow fever vaccine responses in identical twins.

The specimen sequenced was PBMCs. The receptors were gathered from a woman aged 18-29 years in good health.

Many counts were recorded for this clonotype. The chain employs TRBV10-3 and TRBJ1-1, with a tentative D call TRBD1 (6 bases). Looked up from germline, CDR1 is ENHRY and CDR2 is SYGVKD. The CDR3 consists of 13 residues. V was shortened by 6 bases and J by 2 bases, with 10 bases between the two germline ends. The CDR3 nucleotides read TGTGCCATCAGGACAGGTTTTAACACTGAAGCTTTCTTT. It encodes CAIRTGFNTEAFF.

V is TRBV5-1 and J is TRBJ2-6; 11 bases are shared with TRBD1. The CDR3 totals 18 residues. V lost 4 bases to trimming and J lost 2 bases; unmatched junction nucleotides: 8. CDR1 is SGHRS and CDR2 is YFSETQ in the germline V gene. The CDR3 DNA follows: TGCGCCAGCAGCCCAGGGACAGGGGGGGGGACTGGGGCCAACGTCCTGACTTTC. This gives the protein CASSPGTGGGTGANVLTF.

The chain couples TRBV6-1 to TRBJ2-7, with 8 bases aligning to TRBD2. This CDR3 has 15 residues. Germline trimming cut 2 bases from V and 6 bases from J; bases unmatched to any gene: 9. The germline V gene has CDR1 MNHNS and CDR2 SASEGT. CDR3 sequence reads: CASSEFMREDGEQYF. The CDR3 DNA reads TGTGCCAGCAGTGAATTTATGCGGGAGGATGGCGAGCAGTACTTC.

This chain links TRBV10-3 with TRBJ1-2; 8 bases are a match to TRBD1. Trimming removed 7 bases from V and 4 bases from J; junction bases left unmatched: 8. Germline V CDR1 and CDR2: ENHRY, SYGVKD. The CDR3 contains 14 residues. Here the CDR3 reads CAIKGQGAIYGYTF. DNA for the CDR3: TGTGCCATCAAGGGGCAGGGGGCGATCTATGGCTACACCTTC.

This clonotype was seen more than once but under ten times. V usage is TRBV9 and J usage is TRBJ1-2; 9 nucleotides align to TRBD1. The CDR3 loop spans 13 amino acids. V was pared by 4 bases and J by 8 bases, with 6 bases of the junction left unmatched. From germline, CDR1 is SGDLS and CDR2 YYNGEE. The CDR3 sequence: CASSTDRGQGYTF. The CDR3 region has the DNA TGTGCCAGCAGCACGGACAGGGGTCAAGGCTACACCTTC.

The chain couples TRBV6-5 to TRBJ2-7; TRBD2 matches 14 bases. CDR3 length equals 14 residues. Germline lookup yields CDR1 MNHEY and CDR2 SVGAGI. V shed 4 bases, J shed 12 bases, and the junction held 8 bases outside the gene matches. This CDR3 reads CASSFGTSGRGLYF. CDR3 nucleotides: TGTGCCAGCAGTTTTGGGACTAGCGGGAGAGGGTTGTACTTC.

This clonotype was counted a few times. The gene calls are TRBV12-3 or TRBV12-4 and TRBJ2-2; 8 nucleotides match TRBD2. The CDR3 consists of 15 residues. Trimming took 6 bases from V and 4 from J; bases not matched to a gene: 7. CDR3 sequence reads: CASRPGLVVTGELFF. The DNA for the CDR3 is TGTGCCAGCAGACCGGGACTAGTCGTCACCGGGGAGCTGTTTTTT.

The chain employs TRBV7-8 and TRBJ2-6; D gene unclear. The CDR3 consists of 16 residues. Trimming removed 5 bases at V and 0 bases at J, with 11 bases between. Germline-derived CDR1 and CDR2 are SGHVS and FQNEAQ. CDR3 sequence: CASSGSTLSGANVLTF. In DNA, the CDR3 is TGTGCCAGCAGCGGTAGCACCCTCTCTGGGGCCAACGTCCTGACTTTC. The whole variable domain, filled in from reference TRBV7-8 and TRBJ2-6, reads GAGVSQSPRYKVAKRGQDVALRCDPISGHVSLFWYQQALGQGPEFLTYFQNEAQLDKSGLPSDRFFAERPEGSVSTLKIQRTQQEDSAVYLCASSGSTLSGANVLTFGAGSRLTVL.

This clonotype was detected only a few times. V and J are TRBV3-1 and TRBJ2-2; 9 bases align to TRBD1. CDR1 and CDR2 (germline): LGHDT, YNNKEL (reference sequence). V shed 1 base and J 0 bases; nucleotides not matched to a gene: 12. The length of the CDR3 is 20 residues. CDR3 sequence: CASSQATRDRDGPNTGELFF. In nucleotides, the CDR3 is TGTGCCAGCAGCCAAGCGACCCGGGACAGGGATGGGCCGAACACCGGGGAGCTGTTTTTT.

V is TRBV20-1 and J is TRBJ2-1; D tentatively reads TRBD1 or TRBD2 (5 bases each). Germline CDR1 and CDR2: DFQATT and SNEGSKA (reference sequence). V was pared by 0 bases and J by 5 bases, with 14 bases between. This CDR3 has 15 amino acids. The CDR3 region is CSARDSKVGDNEQFF. The CDR3 coding sequence is TGCAGTGCTAGAGATTCTAAGGTGGGGGACAATGAGCAGTTCTTC.

The rearrangement uses TRBV9 and TRBJ2-1; D remains ambiguous. This CDR3 is built from 15 residues. CDR1 is SGDLS, CDR2 YYNGEE, per germline. V gave up 4 bases and J gave up 7 bases, with 18 bases separating them. The CDR3 loop is CASSPPGSTRNEQFF. In DNA, the CDR3 is TGTGCCAGCAGCCCCCCCGGGTCGACAAGGAATGAGCAGTTCTTC.

The sample holds a few counts of this clonotype. V is TRBV29-1 and J is TRBJ2-3; no firm D call. The CDR3 loop spans 11 amino acids. Germline CDR1 is SQVTM and CDR2 is ANQGSEA. The V end was cut by 5 bases, the J end by 9 bases, with 12 bases between. CDR3 nucleotides: TGCAGCGTTTTCGCCTCTATGACGCAGTATTTT. Encoded protein: CSVFASMTQYF.

This clonotype was counted only a few times. This chain joins TRBV20-1 and TRBJ2-3, with no clear D. The CDR3 covers 14 residues. The V gene's germline CDR1 is DFQATT and CDR2 SNEGSKA (reference sequence). V lost 0 bases and J lost 2, with 9 bases in between. The CDR3 spells CSAREGFPTDTQYF. As DNA, the CDR3 is TGCAGTGCTAGAGAAGGCTTCCCCACAGATACGCAGTATTTT.

This clonotype has ten or more counts. The chain carries TRBV12-3 or TRBV12-4 and TRBJ1-1; 8 bases align to TRBD1. The CDR3 length is 16 residues. With V trimmed by 6 bases and J by 11 bases, 20 bases remained unmatched. The CDR3 protein is CASSPVQGAESSIAFF. The DNA for the CDR3 is TGTGCCAGCAGCCCCGTCCAGGGGGCTGAAAGCTCGATTGCTTTCTTT.

This clonotype came up many times. The chain uses TRBV29-1 and TRBJ2-7; D unclear. In germline, CDR1 is SQVTM, CDR2 ANQGSEA. The CDR3 covers 13 residues. V dropped 3 bases and J dropped 5 bases, with 14 bases sitting between them. For the CDR3, the DNA is TGCAGCGTTGACCGAGTCGGCGGACACGAGCAGTACTTC. This encodes CSVDRVGGHEQYF.

The rearrangement uses TRBV28 and TRBJ2-7; 7 bases agree with TRBD1. Germline V gives CDR1 MDHEN, CDR2 SYDVKM. V shed 4 bases, J shed 2 bases, and the junction held 8 bases outside the gene matches. This CDR3 region has 15 residues. CDR3 protein: CASSSGQAGTYEQYF. The DNA of the CDR3 is TGTGCCAGCAGTTCCGGACAGGCAGGGACCTACGAGCAGTACTTC. Based on the CDR3 plus reference TRBV28 and TRBJ2-7, the full variable domain is DVKVTQSSRYLVKRTGEKVFLECVQDMDHENMFWYRQDPGLGLRLIYFSYDVKMKEKGDIPEGYSVSREKKERFSLILESASTNQTSMYLCASSSGQAGTYEQYFGPGTRLTVT.

The sample holds many counts of this clonotype. The CDR3 is CAGQTDRAGTDTQYF. CDR3 DNA: TGTGCCGGACAGACGGACAGGGCTGGAACAGATACGCAGTATTTT. The chain couples TRBV6-1 to TRBJ2-3; 8 bases match TRBD1. CDR1 and CDR2 (germline): MNHNS, SASEGT. The CDR3 extends over 15 amino acids. With V trimmed by 11 bases and J by 3 bases, 13 bases remained unmatched.

The chain couples TRBV29-1 to TRBJ2-7; TRBD1 aligns across 8 bases. Germline V gene sequence: CDR1 SQVTM, CDR2 ANQGSEA. The CDR3 totals 12 residues. The V gene end was trimmed by 6 bases and the J gene end by 2 bases; junction bases not matched to a gene: 3. The CDR3 loop reads CSVWTGPYEQYF. The CDR3 bases are TGCAGCGTCTGGACAGGGCCCTACGAGCAGTACTTC.

The chain is built from TRBV28 and TRBJ1-1; D is ambiguous. The CDR3 runs to 22 residues. The V end lost 5 bases, the J end lost 0 bases, and 34 bases lay between the germline ends. Germline V CDR1 and CDR2: MDHEN, SYDVKM. The CDR3: CASSPSIKRPGMGDKLNTEAFF. The CDR3 DNA reads TGTGCCAGCAGTCCCTCCATAAAAAGGCCCGGTATGGGAGACAAATTGAACACTGAAGCTTTCTTT.

This clonotype was observed a handful of times. The chain joins TRBV28 to TRBJ2-5; D is unresolved. The V end lost 2 bases, the J end lost 0 bases, and 10 bases lay between the germline ends. Germline CDR1 and CDR2: MDHEN and SYDVKM. The CDR3 is made up of 15 amino acids. The CDR3 region is CASSLVKRYQETQYF. In nucleotides, the CDR3 is TGTGCCAGCAGTTTAGTTAAGAGGTACCAAGAGACCCAGTACTTC. The full variable domain, in which reference TRBV28 and TRBJ2-5 provide the parts outside the CDR3, is DVKVTQSSRYLVKRTGEKVFLECVQDMDHENMFWYRQDPGLGLRLIYFSYDVKMKEKGDIPEGYSVSREKKERFSLILESASTNQTSMYLCASSLVKRYQETQYFGPGTRLLVL.

The table lists this clonotype with a few counts. This chain connects TRBV7-2 to TRBJ2-7, with 7 bases that match TRBD2. This CDR3 is 14 amino acids long. Germline lookup yields CDR1 SGHTA and CDR2 FQGNSA. Unmatched junction bases numbered 3, after V lost 3 bases and J lost 1 base. The CDR3 reads CASSLSGKSYEQYF. In DNA form, the CDR3 reads TGTGCCAGCAGCTTGAGCGGGAAATCCTACGAGCAGTACTTC.

This clonotype was picked up many times. This rearrangement joins TRBV29-1 to TRBJ1-2; D unresolved. The germline V and J ends were trimmed by 0 bases and 9 bases, with 11 bases remaining between them. CDR1 is SQVTM and CDR2 is ANQGSEA in the germline V gene. The CDR3 totals 12 residues. The DNA of the CDR3 is TGCAGCGTTGAAGATCCCGGGGTTAGCTACACCTTC. The encoded protein is CSVEDPGVSYTF.

A few counts support this clonotype. J is TRBJ2-7 and V is TRBV7-2; TRBD1 aligns across 10 bases. Germline V gene lookup returns CDR1 SGHTA and CDR2 FQGNSA. J lost 2 bases, V lost 7 bases, and 5 bases had no gene match. The CDR3 contains 14 residues. Written as DNA, the CDR3 is TGTGCCAGCACCCCAGGGACAGGGGCCTACGAGCAGTACTTC. Its protein product is CASTPGTGAYEQYF.

The gene calls are TRBV10-3 and TRBJ2-7; 9 bases match TRBD2. From germline, CDR1 is ENHRY and CDR2 SYGVKD. Trimming took 6 bases from V and 1 from J; bases not matched to a gene: 16. This CDR3 contains 18 residues. For the CDR3, the DNA is TGTGCCATCAGAAGGGGCTATAGCGGGAGAGGTGAGTCCTACGAGCAGTACTTC. It is translated as CAIRRGYSGRGESYEQYF.

The chain carries TRBV12-3 or TRBV12-4 and TRBJ1-4; unclear D gene. The CDR3 is 15 residues long. The V end was cut by 3 bases, the J end by 4 bases, with 12 bases between. The CDR3 sequence: CASSFSPAYNEKLFF. In nucleotides, the CDR3 is TGTGCCAGCAGTTTCTCCCCGGCCTATAATGAAAAACTGTTTTTT.

In the case of this clonotype: Being one base from a much bigger clone, this may be a read error. The rearrangement joins TRBV12-3 or TRBV12-4 to TRBJ1-5; possibly TRBD1 for D (5 bases). Deletions cut 3 bases from V and 6 bases from J, with 9 bases between. The CDR3 totals 13 residues. The CDR3 DNA sequence: TGTGCCAGCAGTTTGAAGGGGCGTCAGCCCCAGCATTTT. Translation: CASSLKGRQPQHF.

This clonotype occurred many times. CDR3 DNA: TGTGCCAGCAGCTTAGACGGGACTCCATCCTACAATGAGCAGTTCTTC. Its protein is CASSLDGTPSYNEQFF. The chain carries TRBV7-2 and TRBJ2-1; tentative D call: TRBD2 (6 bases). The CDR3 runs to 16 residues. Trimming took off 1 base at V and 1 base at J, with 11 bases between the two ends. Germline V gives CDR1 SGHTA, CDR2 FQGNSA.

As DNA, the CDR3 is TGTGCCAGCTGGTCTGGGACTAGCGGGTACGAGCAGTACTTC. Its translation is CASWSGTSGYEQYF. This sequence joins TRBV2 and TRBJ2-7; 12 bases agree with TRBD2. The CDR3 has 14 residues. Germline trimming cut 8 bases from V and 4 bases from J; bases unmatched to any gene: 6. Germline CDR1 and CDR2: SNHLY and FYNNEI.

The V call is TRBV7-8, the J call TRBJ2-7, with 7 bases fitting TRBD2. Looked up from germline, CDR1 is SGHVS and CDR2 is FQNEAQ. This CDR3 is built from 17 residues. Trimming cost V 2 bases and J 4 bases; bases outside gene matches: 14. This CDR3 is CASSLPRRGGSSYEQYF. CDR3 in DNA: TGTGCCAGCAGCTTACCGCGTCGAGGCGGGAGTTCTTACGAGCAGTACTTC.

This clonotype has only a few counts. The chain uses TRBV7-6 and TRBJ1-2, with 7 bases fitting TRBD1. CDR1 SGHVS and CDR2 FNYEAQ come from the germline V gene. The CDR3 loop spans 17 amino acids. V trimming: 6 bases; J trimming: 4 bases; junction bases outside the gene matches: 17. CDR3 in amino acids: CASSSSGTDFDLYGYTF. In nucleotides, the CDR3 is TGTGCCAGCAGTTCGTCCGGGACAGACTTCGATCTCTATGGCTACACCTTC.

This clonotype came up many times. The rearrangement uses TRBV6-5 and TRBJ2-5; 10 nucleotides match TRBD1. In germline, CDR1 is MNHEY, CDR2 SVGAGI. CDR3 length: 15 residues. Losses at the gene ends were 4 bases for V and 2 bases for J; bases not matched to a gene: 4. In nucleotides, the CDR3 is TGTGCCAGCAGTTCACCGGGACAGGGGCAAGAGACCCAGTACTTC. Its translation is CASSSPGQGQETQYF.

This chain joins TRBV6-5 and TRBJ2-2; 11 bases align to TRBD2. CDR3 length: 16 amino acids. Per the germline V gene, CDR1 is MNHEY and CDR2 is SVGAGI. V shed 6 bases and J 6 bases; nucleotides not matched to a gene: 9. The CDR3 DNA sequence: TGTGCCAGCAGCTACCTAGCGGGAGGCCCCCCCGGGGAGCTGTTTTTT. Protein: CASSYLAGGPPGELFF.